The clone carrying this T cell receptor (beta chain) was detected a few times. The antigen is unknown. The germline CDR1 and CDR2 sequences are LNHDA and SQIVND (reference sequence). The V and J ends lost 6 bases and 3 bases respectively, with 20 bases between them. The CDR3 contains 16 residues. The source of the sample is a study of CD8 T cells in ankylosing spondylitis. Points from the study as a whole: The authors found the disease-linked clones to be CD8+ and relatively rare in peripheral blood. Ankylosing spondylitis blood appeared to be characterized by a TCR beta motif of several highly homologous variants.

Libraries of TCR beta came from quantitative 5'-RACE with molecular barcodes. TCRdb independently ran MiXCR on the 5' RACE reads; one entry per CDR3 protein. The table lists about 210,000 distinct CDR3 sequences, just under 7.5% of them singletons, with approximately 14% in the top ten. The chain has TRBV19 and TRBJ2-5; maybe TRBD1 (6 bases). This TCR was recovered from a male donor with ankylosing spondylitis. The specimen was blood, either unsorted or a sorted T cell fraction (not recorded which). The CDR3 is CASSPRRGSLEETQYF. The CDR3 DNA follows: TGTGCCAGTAGCCCTCGCAGGGGATCACTAGAAGAGACCCAGTACTTC.